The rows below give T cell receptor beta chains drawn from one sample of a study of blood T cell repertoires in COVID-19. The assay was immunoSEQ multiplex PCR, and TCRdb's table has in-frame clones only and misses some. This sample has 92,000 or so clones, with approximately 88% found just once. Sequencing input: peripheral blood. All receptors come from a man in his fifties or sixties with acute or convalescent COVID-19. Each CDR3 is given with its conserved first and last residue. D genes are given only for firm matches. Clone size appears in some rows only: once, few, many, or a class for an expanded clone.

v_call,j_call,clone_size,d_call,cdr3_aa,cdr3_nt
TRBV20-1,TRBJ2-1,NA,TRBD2,CSASLSGRAGEQFF,TGCAGTGCTAGTCTTAGCGGGAGGGCCGGCGAGCAGTTCTTC
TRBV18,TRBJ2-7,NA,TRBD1,CASSKTGGYYEQYF,TGTGCCAGCTCAAAAACAGGGGGATACTACGAGCAGTACTTC
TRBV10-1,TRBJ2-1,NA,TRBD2,CASSDETSGNNEQFF,TGCGCCAGCAGTGATGAGACTAGCGGTAACAATGAGCAGTTCTTC
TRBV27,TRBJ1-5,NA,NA,CASSPRTVTNQPQHF,TGTGCCAGCAGTCCCCGGACAGTGACTAATCAGCCCCAGCATTTT
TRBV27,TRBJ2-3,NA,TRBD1,CASSLDRDRGTDTQYF,TGTGCCAGCAGTCTTGACCGGGACAGGGGCACAGATACGCAGTATTTT
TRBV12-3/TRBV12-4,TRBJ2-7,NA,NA,CASSFHPIYEQYF,TGTGCCAGCAGTTTCCATCCCATCTACGAGCAGTACTTC
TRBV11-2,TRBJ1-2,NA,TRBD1,CASSTLRTGLF,TGTGCCAGCAGCACCCTTAGGACAGGCCTATTC
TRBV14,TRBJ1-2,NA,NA,CASSQGNRNYGYTF,TGTGCCAGCAGCCAAGGCAATCGGAACTATGGCTACACCTTC
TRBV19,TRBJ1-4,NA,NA,CASSILLGVGEKLFF,TGTGCCAGTAGTATCCTTTTGGGCGTCGGCGAAAAACTGTTTTTT
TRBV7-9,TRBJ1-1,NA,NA,CASSGRGRNTEAFF,TGTGCCAGCAGCGGCCGGGGAAGGAACACTGAAGCTTTCTTT
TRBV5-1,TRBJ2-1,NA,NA,CASSIGDNEQFF,TGCGCCAGCAGCATCGGGGACAATGAGCAGTTCTTC
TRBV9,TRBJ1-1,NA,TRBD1,CASSATSRTGATEAFF,TGTGCCAGCAGCGCAACCTCTAGGACAGGGGCCACTGAAGCTTTCTTT
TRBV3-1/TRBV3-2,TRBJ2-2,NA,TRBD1,CASRGQGKNTGELFF,TGTGCCAGCAGGGGACAGGGGAAGAACACCGGGGAGCTGTTTTTT
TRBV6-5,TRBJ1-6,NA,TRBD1,CASSWDRGKSPLHF,TGTGCCAGCAGCTGGGACAGGGGGAAATCACCCCTCCACTTT
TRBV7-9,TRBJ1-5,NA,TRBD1,CASSLEGGQGALNQPQHF,TGTGCCAGCAGCTTAGAGGGCGGACAGGGGGCACTCAATCAGCCCCAGCATTTT
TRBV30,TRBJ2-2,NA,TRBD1,CAWSQDRGGELFF,TGTGCCTGGAGTCAGGACAGGGGAGGGGAGCTGTTTTTT
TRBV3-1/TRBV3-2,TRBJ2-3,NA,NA,CASSPSTDTQYF,TGTGCCAGCAGCCCTAGCACAGATACGCAGTATTTT
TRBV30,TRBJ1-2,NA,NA,CAWSLGGQSGYTF,TGTGCCTGGAGTCTAGGAGGACAGTCCGGCTACACCTTC
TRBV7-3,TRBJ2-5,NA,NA,CASSLSGAAGDETQYF,TGTGCCAGCAGCTTATCAGGGGCCGCAGGGGACGAGACCCAGTACTTC
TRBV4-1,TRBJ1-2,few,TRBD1,CASSQHRDRGLNGYTF,TGCGCCAGCAGCCAACACCGGGACAGGGGGCTAAATGGCTACACCTTC
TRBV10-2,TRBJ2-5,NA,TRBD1,CASPQLRQGGYQETQYF,TGCGCCAGCCCTCAGCTCCGACAGGGGGGGTACCAAGAGACCCAGTACTTC
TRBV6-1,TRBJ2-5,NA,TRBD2,CASSEAGGSGTQYF,TGTGCCAGCAGTGAAGCGGGCGGGAGTGGGACCCAGTACTTC
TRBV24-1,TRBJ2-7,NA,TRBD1,CATSGRPGQGNSYEQYF,TGTGCCACCAGTGGCCGACCGGGACAGGGGAACTCCTACGAGCAGTACTTC
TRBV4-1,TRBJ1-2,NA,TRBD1,CASSPNTGGASRYGYTF,TGCGCCAGCAGCCCTAACACAGGGGGCGCTTCCCGGTATGGCTACACCTTC
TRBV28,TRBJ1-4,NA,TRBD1,CASSLGQDFEKLFF,TGTGCCAGCAGTTTAGGACAGGATTTTGAAAAACTGTTTTTT
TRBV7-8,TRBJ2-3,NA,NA,CASSLVTGHSTDTQYF,TGTGCCAGCAGCTTAGTCACAGGTCATAGCACAGATACGCAGTATTTT
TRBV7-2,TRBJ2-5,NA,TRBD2,CASSLKVGGGRETQYF,TGTGCCAGCAGCTTAAAGGTTGGGGGGGGGAGGGAGACCCAGTACTTC
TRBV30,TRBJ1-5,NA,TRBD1,CAWSGGQFNQPQHF,TGTGCCTGGAGTGGGGGACAGTTCAATCAGCCCCAGCATTTT
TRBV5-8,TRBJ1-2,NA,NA,CASRRSLNYGYTF,TGTGCCAGCAGACGATCACTAAACTATGGCTACACCTTC
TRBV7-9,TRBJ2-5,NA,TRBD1,CASSVTGGTQETQYF,TGTGCCAGCAGCGTTACAGGGGGAACCCAAGAGACCCAGTACTTC
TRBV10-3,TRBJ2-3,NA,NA,CAISDGGAATDTQYF,TGTGCCATCAGTGACGGAGGGGCGGCTACAGATACGCAGTATTTT
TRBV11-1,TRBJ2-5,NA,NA,CASSLAAVEETQYF,TGTGCCAGCAGCTTAGCAGCGGTTGAAGAGACCCAGTACTTC
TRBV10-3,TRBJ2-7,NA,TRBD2,CAINPGLAEYEQYF,TGTGCCATCAACCCGGGACTAGCGGAATACGAGCAGTACTTC
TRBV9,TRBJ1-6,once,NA,CASSVAGEGSPLHF,TGTGCCAGCAGCGTAGCCGGGGAAGGTTCACCCCTCCACTTT
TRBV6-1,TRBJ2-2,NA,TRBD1,CASREAGTEYTGELFF,TGTGCCAGCAGGGAAGCCGGGACAGAGTACACCGGGGAGCTGTTTTTT
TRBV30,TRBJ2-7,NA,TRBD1,CAWSTPTGAGGDEQYF,TGTGCCTGGAGTACCCCGACAGGGGCGGGTGGTGACGAGCAGTACTTC
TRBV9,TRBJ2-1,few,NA,CASSARGFLRGTYNEQFF,TGTGCCAGCAGCGCCCGAGGGTTCTTGAGGGGGACCTACAATGAGCAGTTCTTC
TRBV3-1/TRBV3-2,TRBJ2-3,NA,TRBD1,CASSLDRGSTDTQYF,TGTGCCAGCAGCCTAGACAGGGGAAGCACAGATACGCAGTATTTT
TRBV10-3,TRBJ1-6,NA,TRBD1,CASSPRGDSPLHF,TGTGCCTCTTCCCCCAGGGGGGATTCACCCCTCCACTTT
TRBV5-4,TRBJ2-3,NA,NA,CASSLVTGGGTDTQYF,TGTGCCAGCAGCTTGGTTACGGGGGGCGGGACAGATACGCAGTATTTT
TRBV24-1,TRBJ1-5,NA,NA,CATRGPGDNQPQHF,TGTGCCACAAGAGGCCCAGGGGACAATCAGCCCCAGCATTTT
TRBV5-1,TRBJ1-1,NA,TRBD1,CASSLGGQAMMNTEAFF,TGCGCCAGCAGCTTGGGCGGACAGGCGATGATGAACACTGAAGCTTTCTTT
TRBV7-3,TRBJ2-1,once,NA,CASSLSKGQGSNEQFF,TGTGCCAGCAGCTTAAGTAAGGGGCAGGGAAGTAATGAGCAGTTCTTC
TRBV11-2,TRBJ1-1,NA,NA,CASSLAGTEAFF,TGTGCCAGCAGCTTAGCAGGGACTGAAGCTTTCTTT
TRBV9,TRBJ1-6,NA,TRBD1,CASSGQGLANSPLHF,TGTGCCAGCAGCGGACAGGGGCTGGCAAATTCACCCCTCCACTTT
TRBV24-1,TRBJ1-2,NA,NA,CATSDLWGEGYTF,TGTGCCACCAGTGATTTGTGGGGGGAAGGCTACACCTTC
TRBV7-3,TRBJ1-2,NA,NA,CASSLSGANYGYTF,TGTGCCAGCAGCTTATCAGGGGCTAACTATGGCTACACCTTC
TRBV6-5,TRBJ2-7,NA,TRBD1,CASSSTGVHEQYF,TGTGCCAGCAGTTCAACAGGGGTCCACGAGCAGTACTTC
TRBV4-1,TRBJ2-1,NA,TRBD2,CASSHLSGGPYNEQFF,TGCGCCAGCAGCCACCTTAGCGGGGGCCCTTACAATGAGCAGTTCTTC
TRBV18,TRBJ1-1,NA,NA,CASSPFQNTEAFF,TGTGCCAGCTCACCTTTCCAAAACACTGAAGCTTTCTTT
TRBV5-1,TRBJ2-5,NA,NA,CASSLGQVGGETQYF,TGCGCCAGCAGCTTGGGACAGGTTGGGGGAGAGACCCAGTACTTC
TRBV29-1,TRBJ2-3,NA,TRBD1,CSVRRQGGTDTQYF,TGCAGCGTTCGTCGACAGGGCGGCACAGATACGCAGTATTTT
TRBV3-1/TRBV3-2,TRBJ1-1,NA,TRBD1,CASSLPGQGAEAFF,TGTGCCAGCAGCCTGCCGGGACAGGGGGCTGAAGCTTTCTTT
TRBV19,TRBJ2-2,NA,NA,CASSKGGRATGELFF,TGTGCCAGTAGCAAAGGCGGCAGGGCAACCGGGGAGCTGTTTTTT
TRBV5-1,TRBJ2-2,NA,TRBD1,CASSSGTGTGELFF,TGCGCCAGCAGCTCCGGGACAGGGACCGGGGAGCTGTTTTTT
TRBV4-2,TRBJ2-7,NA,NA,CASSQGEQDRSYEQYF,TGTGCCAGCAGCCAAGGGGAACAGGACCGCTCCTACGAGCAGTACTTC
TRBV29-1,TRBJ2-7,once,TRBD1,CSVRTGGSYEQYF,TGCAGCGTTAGGACAGGGGGCTCCTACGAGCAGTACTTC
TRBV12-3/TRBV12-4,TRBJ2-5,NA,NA,CASSKEWQETQYF,TGTGCCAGCAGCAAAGAGTGGCAAGAGACCCAGTACTTC
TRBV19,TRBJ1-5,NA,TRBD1,CAIDRGQNQPQHF,TGTGCAATCGACAGGGGGCAAAATCAGCCCCAGCATTTT
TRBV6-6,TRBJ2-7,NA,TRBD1,CASSYGGQGRYEQYF,TGTGCCAGCAGTTACGGAGGACAGGGACGGTACGAGCAGTACTTC